Listed here are 17 T cell receptor beta chains from one sample, sequenced in a study of blood T cell repertoires in COVID-19. The method was immunoSEQ multiplex PCR; TCRdb's version includes in-frame clones alone and lacks a portion of them. The sample contains under 300,000 clones, about 84% of which appear only once. Source material: peripheral blood. The source of these receptors is a man older than 75 with acute or convalescent COVID-19.

The J gene is TRBJ1-2, the V gene TRBV5-4; a possible D gene is TRBD1 (5 bases). V gave up 4 bases and J gave up 3 bases, with 16 bases separating them. This CDR3 has 15 amino acids. Germline lookup yields CDR1 SGHNT and CDR2 YYREEE (reference sequence). Here the CDR3 DNA reads TGTGCCAGCAGCGCCGGGTCTCTAGGGGACTATGGCTACACCTTC. It is translated as CASSAGSLGDYGYTF. The full variable domain, completed using reference TRBV5-4 and TRBJ1-2, is ETGVTQSPTHLIKTRGQQVTLRCSSQSGHNTVSWYQQALGQGPQFIFQYYREEENGRGNFPPRFSGLQFPNYSSELNVNALELDDSALYLCASSAGSLGDYGYTFGSGTRLTVV.

The rearrangement links TRBV28 to TRBJ2-1, with no clear D. The CDR3 has 15 amino acids. Trimming stripped 1 base from V and 0 bases from J, with 7 bases between. The V gene's germline CDR1 is MDHEN and CDR2 SYDVKM. CDR3 sequence: CASSLSPGSYNEQFF. In nucleotides, the CDR3 is TGTGCCAGCAGTTTATCCCCCGGCTCCTACAATGAGCAGTTCTTC.

The chain couples TRBV4-1 to TRBJ2-7, with a weak D call TRBD2 (6 bases). Germline CDR1 MGHRA, CDR2 YSYEKL. There are 15 residues in the CDR3. V was pared by 3 bases and J by 9 bases, with 21 bases between. The CDR3 sequence is CASSHPASGVVSQYF. The CDR3 bases are TGCGCCAGCAGCCACCCCGCGTCGGGAGTAGTTTCGCAGTACTTC.

This clone was seen only a few times. This sequence joins TRBV20-1 and TRBJ1-2, with D possibly being TRBD1 (6 bases). Trimming shortened V by 3 bases and J by 2 bases, and 16 bases separated the two germline ends. CDR3 length: 15 residues. Germline-derived CDR1 and CDR2 are DFQATT and SNEGSKA (reference sequence). The CDR3 nucleotides read TGCAGTGCTAGTGGGGCAGGGGCTTCCAACTATGGCTACACCTTC. Its translation: CSASGAGASNYGYTF.

Here the CDR3 DNA reads TGTGCCAGTAGTACTCTGGGACAGGGAGGAGAGACCCAGTACTTC. Protein product: CASSTLGQGGETQYF. This sequence joins TRBV19 and TRBJ2-5; 9 bases line up with TRBD1. With 4 bases clipped from V and 4 bases from J, the junction kept 7 bases outside the gene matches. The CDR3 consists of 15 residues. The V gene's germline CDR1 is LNHDA and CDR2 SQIVND (reference sequence).

J is TRBJ2-5 and V is TRBV12-3 or TRBV12-4; TRBD1 aligns across 10 bases. The CDR3 totals 13 residues. V lost 8 bases, J lost 4 bases, and 4 bases stayed unmatched. The CDR3 spells CASRRTGGETQYF. The CDR3 region has the DNA TGTGCCAGCCGCCGGACAGGGGGAGAGACCCAGTACTTC.

This rearrangement joins TRBV9 to TRBJ2-7, with a tentative D call TRBD2 (6 bases). The CDR3 spans 15 residues. Germline V gene sequence: CDR1 SGDLS, CDR2 YYNGEE. Trimming removed 3 bases from V and 0 bases from J, with 13 bases in between. The CDR3 DNA reads as TGTGCCAGCAGCGCCGGGACTTTACTCTCCTACGAGCAGTACTTC. Protein product: CASSAGTLLSYEQYF.

The V call is TRBV3-1 (or the pseudogene TRBV3-2), the J call TRBJ2-2; 16 bases fit TRBD2. This CDR3 spans 17 amino acids. V lost 0 bases, J lost 6 bases, and 1 base stayed unmatched. From germline, CDR1 is LGHDT and CDR2 YNNKEL (reference sequence). The CDR3 nucleotides are TGTGCCAGCAGCCAAGAAGGGACTAGCGGGAGGGCCGGGGAGCTGTTTTTT. This sequence encodes CASSQEGTSGRAGELFF.

The chain carries TRBV6-5 and TRBJ2-7, with 8 positions matching TRBD1. Germline values: CDR1 MNHEY, CDR2 SVGAGI. Germline trimming cut 2 bases from V and 6 bases from J; bases unmatched to any gene: 6. This CDR3 has 14 amino acids. In DNA, the CDR3 is TGTGCCAGCAGTTACCCCGAGGACAGGGCCGAGCAGTACTTC. The encoded protein is CASSYPEDRAEQYF.

CDR3 in DNA: TGCGCCAGCTCACCACAGGGTTTCGCAACTAATGAAAAACTGTTTTTT. It yields the protein CASSPQGFATNEKLFF. The chain uses TRBV5-1 and TRBJ1-4; a weak D match, TRBD1 (6 bases). The CDR3 loop spans 16 amino acids. Trimming pared 7 bases from V and 0 bases from J, leaving 16 bases between. Germline V CDR1 and CDR2: SGHRS, YFSETQ.

This chain connects TRBV19 to TRBJ2-7, with TRBD2 as a possible D gene (5 bases). The CDR3 has 13 residues. Trimming left V 4 bases short and J 3 bases short, with 10 bases between. The germline gives CDR1 LNHDA, CDR2 SQIVND (reference sequence). CDR3 sequence (DNA): TGTGCCAGTAGTAGGACCCGGGACTACGAGCAGTACTTC. Amino acids: CASSRTRDYEQYF. Complete variable domain (other parts from reference TRBV19 and TRBJ2-7): DGGITQSPKYLFRKEGQNVTLSCEQNLNHDAMYWYRQDPGQGLRLIYYSQIVNDFQKGDIAEGYSVSREKKESFPLTVTSAQKNPTAFYLCASSRTRDYEQYFGPGTRLTVT.

This sequence joins TRBV19 and TRBJ1-6, with D perhaps matching TRBD1 (5 bases). Trimming shortened V by 6 bases and J by 6 bases, and 12 bases separated the two germline ends. The CDR3 spans 14 residues. Germline values: CDR1 LNHDA, CDR2 SQIVND (reference sequence). Written as DNA, the CDR3 is TGTGCCAGTAGCGCAGGGTCGCCTAATTCACCCCTCCACTTT. This sequence encodes CASSAGSPNSPLHF.

The V gene is TRBV12-3 or TRBV12-4, the J gene TRBJ2-5, with unresolved D. V lost 3 bases, J lost 5 bases, and 10 bases lay in between. The CDR3 spans 13 residues. The CDR3 DNA reads as TGTGCCAGCAGTTTGGTCCGCCGGGAGACCCAGTACTTC. Translated: CASSLVRRETQYF.

V and J are TRBV27 and TRBJ1-6, with 7 bases lining up with TRBD1. CDR3 length equals 14 residues. Germline lookup yields CDR1 MNHEY and CDR2 SMNVEV (reference sequence). The V gene end was trimmed by 6 bases and the J gene end by 12 bases; junction bases not matched to a gene: 11. In nucleotides, the CDR3 is TGTGCCAGCAGGCTAAATAACAGGACAGGACCCCTCCACTTT. It yields the protein CASRLNNRTGPLHF.

The rearrangement uses TRBV7-2 and TRBJ1-1, with TRBD1 as a possible D gene (5 bases). The CDR3 length is 14 residues. With 1 base removed from V and 1 base from J, the gap between germline ends came to 7 bases. From germline, CDR1 is SGHTA and CDR2 FQGNSA. CDR3: CASSLVGQNTEAFF. In DNA form, the CDR3 reads TGTGCCAGCAGCTTAGTCGGACAGAACACTGAAGCTTTCTTT. The whole variable domain, filled in from reference TRBV7-2 and TRBJ1-1, reads GAGVSQSPSNKVTEKGKDVELRCDPISGHTALYWYRQSLGQGLEFLIYFQGNSAPDKSGLPSDRFSAERTGGSVSTLTIQRTQQEDSAVYLCASSLVGQNTEAFFGQGTRLTVV.

CDR3 protein: CASSLAGVGDTQYF. CDR3 in DNA: TGCGCCAGCAGCCTAGCGGGGGTTGGAGATACGCAGTATTTT. This chain connects TRBV5-1 to TRBJ2-3; 10 bases map to TRBD2. After removal of 4 bases from V and 5 bases from J, the junction contained 4 bases not matched to a gene. Germline CDR1 SGHRS, CDR2 YFSETQ. The CDR3 runs 14 residues.

The chain employs TRBV27 and TRBJ1-6; a weak D match, TRBD1 (5 bases). The CDR3 sequence is 15 residues long. Trimming cost V 5 bases and J 9 bases, with 17 bases left between them. Germline V gene data show CDR1 as MNHEY and CDR2 as SMNVEV (reference sequence). This chain's CDR3 is CASSLTGRRGSPLHF. In DNA, the CDR3 is TGTGCCAGCAGTCTCACAGGACGGAGGGGTTCACCCCTCCACTTT.